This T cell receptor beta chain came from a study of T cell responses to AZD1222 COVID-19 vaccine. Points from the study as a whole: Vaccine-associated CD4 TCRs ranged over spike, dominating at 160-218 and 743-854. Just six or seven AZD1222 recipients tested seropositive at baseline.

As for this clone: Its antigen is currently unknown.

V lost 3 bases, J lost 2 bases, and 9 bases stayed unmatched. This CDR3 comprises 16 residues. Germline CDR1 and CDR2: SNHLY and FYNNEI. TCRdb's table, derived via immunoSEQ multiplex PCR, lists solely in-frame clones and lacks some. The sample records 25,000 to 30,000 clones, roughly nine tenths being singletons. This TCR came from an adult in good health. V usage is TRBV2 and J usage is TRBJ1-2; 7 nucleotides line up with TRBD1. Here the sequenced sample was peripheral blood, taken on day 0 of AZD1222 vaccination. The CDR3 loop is CASSDPGQPQNYGYTF. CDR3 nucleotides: TGTGCCAGCAGTGACCCGGGACAGCCTCAAAACTATGGCTACACCTTC. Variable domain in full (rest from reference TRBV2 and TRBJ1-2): EPEVTQTPSHQVTQMGQEVILRCVPISNHLYFYWYRQILGQKVEFLVSFYNNEISEKSEIFDDQFSVERPDGSNFTLKIRSTKLEDSAMYFCASSDPGQPQNYGYTFGSGTRLTVV.